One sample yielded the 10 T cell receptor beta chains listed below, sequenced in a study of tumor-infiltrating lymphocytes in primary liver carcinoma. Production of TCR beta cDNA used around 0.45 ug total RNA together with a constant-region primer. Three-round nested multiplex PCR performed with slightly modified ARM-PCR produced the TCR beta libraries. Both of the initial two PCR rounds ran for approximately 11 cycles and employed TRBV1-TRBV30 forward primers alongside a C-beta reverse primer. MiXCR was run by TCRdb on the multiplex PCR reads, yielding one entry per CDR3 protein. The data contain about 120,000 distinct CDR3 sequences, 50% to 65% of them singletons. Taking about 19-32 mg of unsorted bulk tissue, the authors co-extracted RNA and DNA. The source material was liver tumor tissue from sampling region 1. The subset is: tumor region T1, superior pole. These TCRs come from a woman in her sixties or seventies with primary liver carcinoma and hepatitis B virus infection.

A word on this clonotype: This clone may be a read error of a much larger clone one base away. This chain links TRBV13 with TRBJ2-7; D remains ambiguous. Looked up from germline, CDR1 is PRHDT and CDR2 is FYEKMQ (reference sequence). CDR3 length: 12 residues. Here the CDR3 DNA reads TGTGCCGGCAGCTCAGGCCCTAGGGAGCAGTACTTC. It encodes CAGSSGPREQYF.

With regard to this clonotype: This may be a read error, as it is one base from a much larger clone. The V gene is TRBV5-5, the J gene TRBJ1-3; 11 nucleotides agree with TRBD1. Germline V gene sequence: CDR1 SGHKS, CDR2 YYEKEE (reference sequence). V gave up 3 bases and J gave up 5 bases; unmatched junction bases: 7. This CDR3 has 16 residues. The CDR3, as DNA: TGTGCCAGCAGCTACGCCGGGACAGGGGGTAGAAACACCATATATTTT. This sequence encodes CASSYAGTGGRNTIYF.

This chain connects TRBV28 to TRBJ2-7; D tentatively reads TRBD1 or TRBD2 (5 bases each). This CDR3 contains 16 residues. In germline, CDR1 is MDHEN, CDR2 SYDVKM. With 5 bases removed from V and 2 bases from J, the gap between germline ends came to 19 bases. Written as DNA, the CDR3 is TGTGCCAGCAGTCCCAGCGGTGGGGGTGTTCCCTACGAGCAGTACTTC. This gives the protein CASSPSGGGVPYEQYF.

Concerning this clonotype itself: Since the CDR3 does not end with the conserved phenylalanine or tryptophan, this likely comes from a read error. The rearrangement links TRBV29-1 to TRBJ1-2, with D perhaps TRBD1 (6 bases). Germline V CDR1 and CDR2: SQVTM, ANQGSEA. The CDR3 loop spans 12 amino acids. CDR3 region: CSVGAGGYAYTL. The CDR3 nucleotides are TGCAGCGTCGGGGCGGGGGGCTATGCCTACACCCTC.

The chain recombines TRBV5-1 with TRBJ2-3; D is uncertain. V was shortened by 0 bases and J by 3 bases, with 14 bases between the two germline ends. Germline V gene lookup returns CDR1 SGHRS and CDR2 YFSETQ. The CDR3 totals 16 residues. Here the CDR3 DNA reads TGCGCCAGCAGCTTGGCCGGTCACCCCGGGACAGATACGCAGTATTTT. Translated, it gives CASSLAGHPGTDTQYF.

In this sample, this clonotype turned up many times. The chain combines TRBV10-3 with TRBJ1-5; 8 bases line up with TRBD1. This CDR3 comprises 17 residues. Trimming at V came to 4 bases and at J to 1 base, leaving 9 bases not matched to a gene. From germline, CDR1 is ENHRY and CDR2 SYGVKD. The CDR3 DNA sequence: TGTGCCATCAGTGCCGGACAGGGCGGATCGAGCAATCAGCCCCAGCATTTT. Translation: CAISAGQGGSSNQPQHF.

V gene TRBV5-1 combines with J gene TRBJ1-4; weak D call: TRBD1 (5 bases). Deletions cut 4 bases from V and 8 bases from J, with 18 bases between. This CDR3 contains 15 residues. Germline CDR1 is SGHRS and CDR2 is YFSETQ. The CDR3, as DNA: TGCGCCAGCAGCATTGAACCAGGGTTGGGAGAAAAACTGTTTTTT. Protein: CASSIEPGLGEKLFF.

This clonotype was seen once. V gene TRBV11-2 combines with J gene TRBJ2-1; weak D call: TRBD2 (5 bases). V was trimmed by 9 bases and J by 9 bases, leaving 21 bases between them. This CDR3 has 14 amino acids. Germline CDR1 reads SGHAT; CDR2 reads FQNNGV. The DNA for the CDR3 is TGTGCCAGTACCTTAGCGAGAGGGCCGCTTGAGCAGTTCTTC. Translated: CASTLARGPLEQFF.

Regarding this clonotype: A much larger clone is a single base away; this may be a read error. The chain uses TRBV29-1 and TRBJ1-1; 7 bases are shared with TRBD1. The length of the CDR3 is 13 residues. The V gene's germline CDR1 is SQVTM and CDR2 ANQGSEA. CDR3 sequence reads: CSVAWTGNSEAFF. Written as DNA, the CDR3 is TGCAGCGTTGCTTGGACAGGCAACAGTGAAGCTTTCTTT.

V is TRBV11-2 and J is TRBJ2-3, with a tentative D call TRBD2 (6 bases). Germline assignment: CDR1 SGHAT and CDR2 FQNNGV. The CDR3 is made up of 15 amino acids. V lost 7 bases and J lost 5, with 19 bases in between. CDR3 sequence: CASNSGGIIIDTQYF. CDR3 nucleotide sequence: TGTGCCAGCAACTCGGGCGGGATCATCATAGATACGCAGTATTTT.